This TCR beta chain emerged from a study of T cells in Graves' hyperthyroidism and ophthalmopathy (dated by TCRdb to the late 2010s). Background for the entire study: Peripheral blood samples were taken at initial diagnosis, before any treatment was given. A discovery cohort of roughly 96 patients, roughly 43 with Graves' ophthalmopathy and 55 to 60 with stable Graves' hyperthyroidism, was used to find distinguishing TCR V-J signatures. According to the paper, TCR Vbeta CDR3 sequencing was carried out on 135 peripheral blood samples, which came from under 50 ophthalmopathy, about 75 hyperthyroidism and approximately 17 progressor patients. After blood sampling, hyperthyroidism patients were treated with methimazole at a starting dose of 30 mg daily, and ophthalmopathy patients were treated with high-dose intravenous methylprednisolone. Prospective prediction of ophthalmopathy was tested in an independent validation cohort of 18 to 20 hyperthyroidism patients and 15 to 17 patients who later progressed to ophthalmopathy. The 75 to 100 discovery patients were randomly split 7:3 into training and test sets. The study also compared thyroid tissue and blood T-cell repertoires from more than 5 Graves' hyperthyroidism patients.

The CDR3 numbers 13 residues from cysteine through phenylalanine. Just the 39-base CDR3 DNA is kept, in frame starting at base 1. For CDR1 and CDR2, the germline V gene (reference sequence) lists DFQATT and SNEGSKA. As for this clonotype: What antigen it recognizes has not been identified. Its ends do not fully match the called genes, so a read error is possible.

What the work shows at the level of the full study, not this receptor alone: Sample size was not statistically predetermined, and investigators were not blinded to group allocation. Most expanded thyroid clonotypes (frequency above 0.001) were also detected in blood, suggesting blood repertoires may reflect thyroid immune responses. In validation, the model predicted progression to ophthalmopathy with approximately 70% sensitivity and around 72% specificity, a median of 6.5 months before onset. Ophthalmopathy was separated from stable hyperthyroidism by a 13 V-J signature model, with roughly 88% sensitivity and approximately 81% specificity obtained in cross-validation and 80%/75% obtained in testing.

TCR beta CDR3 regions were amplified from RNA transcripts. A first-round RT-PCR of the TCR CDR3 used the HTBI primer set with the Qiagen OneStep RT-PCR kit. The libraries were constructed in a second round of multiplex PCR and then size-selected and purified. Libraries were sequenced paired-end with 100 bp reads on an Illumina HiSeq2000. The source study handled its data this way. SOAPnuke was used to process the raw data, with reads discarded if the reads contained adapters or uncalled bases, had a mean Phred below 15, or lacked an exact constant-primer or identifier match. High-quality paired reads were merged with COPE v1.2.5, and unique nucleotide sequences were defined as clonotypes. MiTCR v1.1 was used to align clonotypes to the IMGT TRBV, TRBD and TRBJ reference segments. The analysis included only V-J combinations with a frequency above 0.0001, which together covered approximately 99% of the repertoires. The TCS score was defined as the ratio of F50 (clonal expansion) to E x V (chaos), calculated using BLOSUM62-based TCRdist between CDR3 peptides within each V-J. Welch's t-statistics and random forest reduced 450 to 600 V-J features to roughly 13, which were used in a naive Bayes classifier (R e1071). The public sequencing data were trimmed at Q25 with fastp and processed into clonotypes with MiXCR by TCRdb, which kept only in-frame beta chains. Records with the same CDR3 protein are collapsed into one entry carrying the most frequent genes and DNA. It is TCRdb's table, rather than the study itself, that gives the V and J calls and clone size. In all, the sample holds about 560,000 distinct CDR3 sequences, and over 15% of those were seen once. Approximately 20% of the sample is in the top ten clones.

Graves' hyperthyroidism was defined as stable when no progression to ophthalmopathy occurred over 18 months of follow-up. Hyperthyroidism patients were newly diagnosed, with disease duration under 2 months, and aged 18 to 65 years. Patients with uncontrolled infections, other autoimmune diseases, pregnancy or lactation were excluded. Diagnoses were established on the basis of clinical symptoms, serum thyroxine and TRAb, thyroid ultrasound, and orbital computed tomography. PBMCs were isolated from 8 to 10 ml of fresh peripheral blood by Ficoll-Paque density gradient centrifugation. Trizol reagent was used to extract total RNA, and RNA quality was then checked on an Agilent 2100 Bioanalyzer.

This clonotype was obtained from a woman under 30 with Graves' hyperthyroidism. The chain couples TRBV20-1 to TRBJ2-7, with the D call perhaps TRBD1 or TRBD2, each one matching 5 bases. Sequenced material: blood. The nucleotides read TGCAGTGCGAGAGGGACCGACTCCTACGAGCAGTACTTC. This translates into CSARGTDSYEQYF.